The 4 T cell receptor beta chains below come from one sample, sequenced in a study of cytomegalovirus exposure and HLA in healthy donors. In the PCR, 60 Vbeta and 13 Jbeta primers were used. Here immunoSEQ multiplex PCR was the method, and the copy in TCRdb shows in-frame clones only, minus some. The data contain roughly 100,000 clones, about 69% of them seen just once; the ten biggest clones take up roughly 16%. Sequences were obtained from PBMCs. Every receptor here comes from a woman aged 18-29 years in good health and CMV-seropositive.

The chain recombines TRBV7-3 with TRBJ1-1; a weak D match, TRBD1 (5 bases). CDR1 and CDR2 from the germline V gene are SGHTA and FQGTGA. The CDR3 has 13 amino acids. V was trimmed by 0 bases and J by 7 bases, leaving 9 bases between them. The CDR3 loop reads CASSLTGEGEAFF. The CDR3 nucleotides read TGTGCCAGCAGCTTAACGGGGGAGGGTGAAGCTTTCTTT.

The gene calls are TRBV5-4 and TRBJ2-1, with TRBD2 matching over 8 bases. Germline values: CDR1 SGHNT, CDR2 YYREEE (reference sequence). This CDR3 is 17 amino acids long. The junction had 12 bases not matched to a gene; V was cut back by 3 bases and J by 4 bases. The CDR3 here is CASSSTAGTRTYNEQFF. The CDR3 region has the DNA TGTGCCAGCAGCTCCACCGCCGGGACTAGAACTTACAATGAGCAGTTCTTC. The complete variable domain, with remaining parts taken from reference TRBV5-4 and TRBJ2-1, reads ETGVTQSPTHLIKTRGQQVTLRCSSQSGHNTVSWYQQALGQGPQFIFQYYREEENGRGNFPPRFSGLQFPNYSSELNVNALELDDSALYLCASSSTAGTRTYNEQFFGPGTRLTVL.

V and J are TRBV5-6 and TRBJ2-1, with 7 nucleotides matching TRBD2. J lost 5 bases, V lost 5 bases, and 16 bases had no gene match. Looked up from germline, CDR1 is SGHDT and CDR2 is YYEEEE. This CDR3 spans 17 amino acids. The CDR3 DNA follows: TGTGCCAGCAGTCTCGTCCCGGCGGGAGAGATGCACAATGAGCAGTTCTTC. Protein: CASSLVPAGEMHNEQFF.

The chain links TRBV7-9 to TRBJ1-2; D is perhaps TRBD1 (5 bases). Trimming took 5 bases from V and 8 from J, leaving 18 bases between them. Germline V gene data show CDR1 as SEHNR and CDR2 as FQNEAQ (reference sequence). This CDR3 comprises 14 residues. The CDR3 sequence: CASSPETANRGYTF. Written as DNA, the CDR3 is TGTGCCAGCAGCCCCGAGACAGCCAACCGGGGCTACACCTTC.